This paragraph covers one TCR beta chain sequence. This sample was included in a study of shared clonotypes between healthy human individuals. Repertoires were generated with immunoSEQ multiplex PCR, while TCRdb's copy carries only in-frame clones and drops some. The sample lists approximately 470,000 clones; 81% were seen once. The CDR3 contains 14 residues. V dropped 2 bases and J dropped 0 bases, with 8 bases sitting between them. Germline CDR1 reads MDHEN; CDR2 reads SYDVKM. Sequenced sample: PBMCs. This clonotype originated in a woman between 40 and 55 years old in good health. Some clones in this sample may be carry-over from other donors' samples. The rearrangement links TRBV28 to TRBJ2-7; perhaps TRBD2 as D (5 bases). The CDR3 nucleotides are TGTGCCAGCAGTTTACACGGGGACTCCTACGAGCAGTACTTC. This translates into CASSLHGDSYEQYF.